This T cell receptor (beta chain) is drawn from a study of CD8 T cells in ankylosing spondylitis. Study observations and caveats: What seemed typical of ankylosing spondylitis blood was a TCR beta motif built from eight highly homologous variants.

MiXCR, run by TCRdb on the 5' RACE reads, gives a single entry per CDR3 protein. The sample records roughly 670,000 distinct CDR3 sequences, around 20% being singletons. This clonotype was seen at least ten times. Its antigen is undetermined. This clonotype originated in a male donor with ankylosing spondylitis. Specimen: blood, either unsorted or a sorted T cell fraction (not recorded which).

The CDR3 reads CASSAGTLGLEQYF. The CDR3 coding sequence is TGTGCCAGCAGTGCCGGCACTCTAGGTCTCGAGCAGTACTTC. The chain employs TRBV9 and TRBJ2-7, with D unresolved. This CDR3 comprises 14 residues. Germline assignment: CDR1 SGDLS and CDR2 YYNGEE. The germline V and J ends were trimmed by 5 bases and 6 bases, with 18 bases remaining between them.